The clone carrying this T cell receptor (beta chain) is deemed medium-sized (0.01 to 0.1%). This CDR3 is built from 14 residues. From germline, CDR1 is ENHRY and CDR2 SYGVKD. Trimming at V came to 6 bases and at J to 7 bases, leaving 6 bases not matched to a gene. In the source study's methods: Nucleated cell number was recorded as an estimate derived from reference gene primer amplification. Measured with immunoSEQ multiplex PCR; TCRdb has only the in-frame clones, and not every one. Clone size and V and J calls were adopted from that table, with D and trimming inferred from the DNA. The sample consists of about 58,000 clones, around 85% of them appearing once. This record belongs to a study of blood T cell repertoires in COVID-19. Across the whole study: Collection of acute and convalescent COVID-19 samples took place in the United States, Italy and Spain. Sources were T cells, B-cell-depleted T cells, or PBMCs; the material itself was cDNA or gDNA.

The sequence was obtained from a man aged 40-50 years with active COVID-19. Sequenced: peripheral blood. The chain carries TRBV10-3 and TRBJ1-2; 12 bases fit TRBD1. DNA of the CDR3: TGTGCCATCAGGGGGGACAGGGGGCGCAGTGGCTACACCTTC. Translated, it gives CAIRGDRGRSGYTF.